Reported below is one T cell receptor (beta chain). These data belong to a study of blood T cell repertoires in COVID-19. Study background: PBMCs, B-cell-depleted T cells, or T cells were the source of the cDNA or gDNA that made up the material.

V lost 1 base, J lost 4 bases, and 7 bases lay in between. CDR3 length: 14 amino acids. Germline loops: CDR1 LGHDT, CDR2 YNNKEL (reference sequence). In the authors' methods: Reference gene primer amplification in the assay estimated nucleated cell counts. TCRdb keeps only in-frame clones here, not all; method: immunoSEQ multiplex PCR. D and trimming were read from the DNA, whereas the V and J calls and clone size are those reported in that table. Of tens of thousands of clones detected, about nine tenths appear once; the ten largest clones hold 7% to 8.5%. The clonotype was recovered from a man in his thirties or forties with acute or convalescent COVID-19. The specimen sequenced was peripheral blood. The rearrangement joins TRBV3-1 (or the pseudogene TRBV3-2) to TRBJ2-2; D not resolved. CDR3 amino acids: CASSQGESTGELFF. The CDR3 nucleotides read TGTGCCAGCAGCCAAGGAGAAAGCACCGGGGAGCTGTTTTTT.